The 22 T cell receptor beta chains below were found in one sample sequenced in a study of blood T cell repertoires in COVID-19. Data came from immunoSEQ multiplex PCR; TCRdb stores just in-frame clones and leaves some out. The sample lists 250,000 to 300,000 clones, roughly nine tenths seen once, with 3.6% in the top ten. The sample comprised peripheral blood. The receptor source for this set is a man between 18 and 35 years old with active or convalescent COVID-19.

The V and J genes are TRBV4-2 and TRBJ1-1, with TRBD1 matching over 10 bases. This CDR3 spans 16 amino acids. From germline, CDR1 is LGHNA and CDR2 YNFKEQ. V dropped 4 bases and J dropped 5; count of bases not matched to a gene: 10. This chain's CDR3 is CASSRPPGQGPTEAFF. CDR3 nucleotides: TGTGCCAGCAGCCGACCCCCGGGACAGGGGCCAACTGAAGCTTTCTTT.

This clone has a single count. The chain uses TRBV9 and TRBJ1-1, with D hard to call. The V end was cut by 3 bases, the J end by 6 bases, with 9 bases between. Germline assignment: CDR1 SGDLS and CDR2 YYNGEE. This CDR3 has 12 residues. CDR3 amino acids: CASSAPRPEAFF. For the CDR3, the DNA is TGTGCCAGCAGCGCTCCGCGGCCTGAAGCTTTCTTT.

The chain has TRBV18 and TRBJ2-5; 7 positions match TRBD1. Trimming removed 6 bases from V and 5 bases from J; junction bases left unmatched: 3. The CDR3 sequence is 12 residues long. Per germline, CDR1 KGHSH and CDR2 LQKENI. CDR3 nucleotide sequence: TGTGCCAGCTCGGGGACAGAGGAGACCCAGTACTTC. This translates into CASSGTEETQYF.

The chain recombines TRBV21-1 with TRBJ2-7; TRBD2 is the table's D call and was not checked against the DNA. TRBV21-1 is classified as a pseudogene. The CDR3 covers 13 residues. CDR3 sequence reads: CASSKGRTDEQYF. Written as DNA, the CDR3 is TGTGCCAGCAGCAAAGGGAGGACGGACGAGCAGTACTTC.

This clone was picked up one time. This sequence joins TRBV12-3 or TRBV12-4 and TRBJ1-4; D ambiguous. The ends were cut back, 6 bases at V and 4 bases at J, with 6 bases in the middle. The CDR3 runs 12 residues. CDR3 amino acids: CASRHFNEKLFF. CDR3 DNA: TGTGCCAGCAGGCACTTTAATGAAAAACTGTTTTTT.

The chain employs TRBV5-1 and TRBJ1-1, with 7 bases aligning to TRBD1. The germline CDR1 and CDR2 sequences are SGHRS and YFSETQ. This CDR3 has 15 residues. Trimming took 4 bases from V and 2 from J; bases not matched to a gene: 8. The CDR3 DNA sequence: TGCGCCAGCAGCGGAACAGGGGAGGTCAACACTGAAGCTTTCTTT. Translating it yields CASSGTGEVNTEAFF. Full variable domain (remainder filled in from reference TRBV5-1 and TRBJ1-1): KAGVTQTPRYLIKTRGQQVTLSCSPISGHRSVSWYQQTPGQGLQFLFEYFSETQRNKGNFPGRFSGRQFSNSRSEMNVSTLELGDSALYLCASSGTGEVNTEAFFGQGTRLTVV.

The chain joins TRBV5-1 to TRBJ1-2; possible D gene TRBD1, 6 bases. The V and J ends lost 1 base and 6 bases respectively, with 16 bases between them. Germline CDR1 reads SGHRS; CDR2 reads YFSETQ. CDR3 length: 15 residues. The CDR3 coding sequence is TGCGCCAGCAGCTTGCAGGGGCGGATTCTGGATGGCTACACCTTC. It codes for CASSLQGRILDGYTF.

The chain joins TRBV27 to TRBJ2-6; tentative D call: TRBD1 (5 bases). The V and J ends lost 6 bases and 1 base respectively, with 10 bases between them. CDR3 length: 15 amino acids. The germline V gene encodes CDR1 MNHEY and CDR2 SMNVEV (reference sequence). CDR3 protein: CASRPTVSGANVLTF. The CDR3, as DNA: TGTGCCAGCAGACCGACAGTATCTGGGGCCAACGTCCTGACTTTC.

The chain joins TRBV18 to TRBJ2-5, with a possible D match to TRBD1 (6 bases). The CDR3 consists of 15 residues. With 4 bases removed from V and 5 bases from J, the gap between germline ends came to 17 bases. Per the germline V gene, CDR1 is KGHSH and CDR2 is LQKENI. As DNA, the CDR3 is TGTGCCAGCTCACTTACAGGGATCAGCTGGGAGACCCAGTACTTC. Translated, it gives CASSLTGISWETQYF.

V gene TRBV6-5 combines with J gene TRBJ2-3; D unclear. Trimming left V 6 bases short and J 9 bases short, with 10 bases between. CDR3 length: 11 amino acids. Germline V gene data show CDR1 as MNHEY and CDR2 as SVGAGI. The CDR3 DNA reads as TGTGCCAGCAGCCGAGGCGAAACGCAGTATTTT. It is translated as CASSRGETQYF.

This chain uses TRBV19 with TRBJ1-1, with a tentative D call TRBD1 (6 bases). The CDR3 consists of 14 residues. V was shortened by 6 bases and J by 7 bases, with 18 bases between the two germline ends. Looked up from germline, CDR1 is LNHDA and CDR2 is SQIVND (reference sequence). The CDR3 spells CASRSKGVLGEAFF. CDR3 in DNA: TGTGCCAGTAGGTCGAAGGGGGTTCTGGGTGAAGCTTTCTTT.

V is TRBV6-4 and J is TRBJ1-4, with TRBD1 as a possible D gene (5 bases). From germline, CDR1 is MRHNA and CDR2 SNTAGT. There are 15 residues in the CDR3. Trimming pared 6 bases from V and 5 bases from J, leaving 16 bases between. CDR3 loop: CASSPSGPKNEKLFF. CDR3 DNA sequence: TGTGCCAGCAGCCCATCAGGGCCAAAAAATGAAAAACTGTTTTTT.

This clone was counted a single time. The chain uses TRBV30 and TRBJ2-4; D might be TRBD2 (6 bases). Germline values: CDR1 GTSNPN, CDR2 SVGIG (reference sequence). CDR3 length equals 13 residues. V was cut by 0 bases and J by 7 bases, with 10 bases left in between. The CDR3 sequence is CAWSVRRGNIQYF. The CDR3, as DNA: TGTGCCTGGAGTGTTCGACGGGGGAACATTCAGTACTTC.

V is TRBV16 and J is TRBJ2-7; the match to TRBD2 covers 9 bases. Germline-derived CDR1 and CDR2 are KGHSY and FQNENV. This CDR3 is built from 15 residues. J was trimmed by 5 bases and V by 1 base; bases with no gene match: 6. The chain's CDR3 is CASSQFPSGDHEQYF. In DNA form, the CDR3 reads TGTGCCAGCAGCCAATTTCCTAGCGGGGACCACGAGCAGTACTTC.

This clone was counted once. The rearrangement joins TRBV18 to TRBJ2-5, with 9 positions matching TRBD2. The CDR3 runs to 18 residues. The V gene end was trimmed by 4 bases and the J gene end by 0 bases; junction bases not matched to a gene: 12. CDR1 and CDR2 (germline): KGHSH, LQKENI. The CDR3, as DNA: TGTGCCAGCTCACAGTTTCTAGCGGGGACTATGTACCAAGAGACCCAGTACTTC. This gives the protein CASSQFLAGTMYQETQYF.

J is TRBJ2-3 and V is TRBV5-1, with TRBD1 matching over 8 bases. With 3 bases clipped from V and 3 bases from J, the junction kept 9 bases outside the gene matches. Germline values: CDR1 SGHRS, CDR2 YFSETQ. The CDR3 sequence is 16 residues long. The CDR3 bases are TGCGCCAGCAGCTCCCAGACAGGGGCGTTGACAGATACGCAGTATTTT. This encodes CASSSQTGALTDTQYF.

The V gene is TRBV6-5, the J gene TRBJ1-2; the D is unclear. Trimming took 5 bases from V and 4 from J, leaving 11 bases between them. The germline CDR1 and CDR2 sequences are MNHEY and SVGAGI. The CDR3 is made up of 13 amino acids. CDR3 in amino acids: CASSPGDRYGYTF. CDR3 DNA sequence: TGTGCCAGCAGTCCTGGAGATCGCTATGGCTACACCTTC.

This clone has just one count. This chain connects TRBV4-1 to TRBJ1-5; tentatively, D is TRBD1 (6 bases). Per germline, CDR1 MGHRA and CDR2 YSYEKL. This CDR3 contains 15 residues. Trimming stripped 0 bases from V and 7 bases from J, with 13 bases between. CDR3 protein: CASSQERQVQQPQHF. The CDR3 region has the DNA TGCGCCAGCAGCCAAGAACGACAGGTTCAGCAGCCCCAGCATTTT.

This clone was seen a handful of times. The chain combines TRBV7-9 with TRBJ2-1; D unresolved. The CDR3 has 13 amino acids. Trimming shortened V by 5 bases and J by 5 bases, and 10 bases separated the two germline ends. The V gene's germline CDR1 is SEHNR and CDR2 FQNEAQ (reference sequence). CDR3 in DNA: TGTGCCAGCAGCACTACCCGGGACAATGAGCAGTTCTTC. Its protein is CASSTTRDNEQFF.

The chain employs TRBV21-1 and TRBJ1-5; TRBD1, the table's D call, was not compared with the DNA. TRBV21-1 is assigned pseudogene status. The CDR3 spans 15 residues. CDR3 residues: CASSKVERGRRPQHF. The CDR3 nucleotides read TGTGCCAGCAGCAAAGTTGAAAGGGGGCGCCGGCCCCAGCATTTT.

This sequence joins TRBV5-1 and TRBJ1-1; 7 positions agree with TRBD1. V lost 4 bases, J lost 8 bases, and 26 bases stayed unmatched. The CDR3 is made up of 19 amino acids. Germline CDR1 is SGHRS and CDR2 is YFSETQ. The DNA of the CDR3 is TGCGCCAGCAGCCCCACCCGGACAGGCCAATTTGGCCCCTGGGGGGAAGCTTTCTTT. Residues: CASSPTRTGQFGPWGEAFF.

The rearrangement links TRBV28 to TRBJ2-3; 8 bases align to TRBD2. The CDR3 sequence is 18 residues long. V shed 1 base, J shed 3 bases, and the junction held 12 bases outside the gene matches. Germline loops: CDR1 MDHEN, CDR2 SYDVKM. The CDR3 sequence: CASSLYGGGPAGTDTQYF. The CDR3 coding sequence is TGTGCCAGCAGTTTATACGGGGGGGGGCCAGCCGGGACAGATACGCAGTATTTT.